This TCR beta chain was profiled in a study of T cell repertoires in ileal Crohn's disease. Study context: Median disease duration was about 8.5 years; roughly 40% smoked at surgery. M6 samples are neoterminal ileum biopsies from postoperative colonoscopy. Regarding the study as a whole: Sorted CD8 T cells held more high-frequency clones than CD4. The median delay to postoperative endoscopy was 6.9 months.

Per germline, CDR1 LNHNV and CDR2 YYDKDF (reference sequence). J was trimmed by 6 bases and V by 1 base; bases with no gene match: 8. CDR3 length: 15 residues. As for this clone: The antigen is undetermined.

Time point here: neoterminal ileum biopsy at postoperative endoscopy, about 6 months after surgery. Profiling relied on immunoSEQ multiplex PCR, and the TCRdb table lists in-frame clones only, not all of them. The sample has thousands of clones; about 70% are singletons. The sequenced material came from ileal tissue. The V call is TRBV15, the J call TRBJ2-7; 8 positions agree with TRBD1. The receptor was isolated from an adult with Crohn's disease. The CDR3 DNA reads TGTGCCACCAGCAGAGTTTACGGACAGGGTGGCGAGCAGTACTTC. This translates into CATSRVYGQGGEQYF.